This T cell receptor beta chain is from a study of cytomegalovirus exposure and HLA in healthy donors. Overall study: Among fewer than 500 genotyped donors, roughly 80% fell in the Caucasian-associated ancestry cluster.

Study-wide points: An assumption of roughly uniform sequencing depth across donors underlay the presence/absence analyses. TCR beta sequences reportedly predicted most subjects' HLA-A and HLA-B alleles accurately. In a later analysis, DRB1 alleles had the most associated TCRs; HLA-C alleles the fewest.

The trim removed 4 bases at V and 3 bases at J, leaving 6 bases unmatched. The CDR3 contains 14 residues. Germline lookup yields CDR1 SGHRS and CDR2 YFSETQ. Primers: 60 Vbeta forward and 13 Jbeta reverse. The table came from immunoSEQ multiplex PCR; TCRdb's copy has only in-frame clones and leaves some out. The sample contains 150,000 to 250,000 clones, around 80% of which appear only once. Points on this clone: Its specificity is not known.

Sequencing input: PBMCs. This sequence joins TRBV5-1 and TRBJ2-7; TRBD1 aligns across 8 bases. The receptor was derived from a man aged 25 to 40 in good health and CMV-seronegative. CDR3 coding DNA: TGCGCCAGCAGCATCCAGACAGGGGTCTACGAGCAGTACTTC. This translates into CASSIQTGVYEQYF.